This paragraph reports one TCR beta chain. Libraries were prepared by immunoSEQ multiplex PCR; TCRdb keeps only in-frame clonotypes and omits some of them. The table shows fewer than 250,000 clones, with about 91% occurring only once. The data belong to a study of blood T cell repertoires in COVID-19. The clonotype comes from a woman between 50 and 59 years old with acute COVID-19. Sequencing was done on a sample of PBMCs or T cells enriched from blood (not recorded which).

CDR3 sequence reads: CASTLRTSGWNTGELFF. CDR3 DNA sequence: TGTGCCAGCACCCTTCGGACTAGCGGCTGGAACACCGGGGAGCTGTTTTTT. The rearrangement uses TRBV28 and TRBJ2-2; 10 nucleotides agree with TRBD2. The CDR3 sequence is 17 residues long. V dropped 7 bases and J dropped 1; count of bases not matched to a gene: 9. CDR1 is MDHEN and CDR2 is SYDVKM in the germline V gene.